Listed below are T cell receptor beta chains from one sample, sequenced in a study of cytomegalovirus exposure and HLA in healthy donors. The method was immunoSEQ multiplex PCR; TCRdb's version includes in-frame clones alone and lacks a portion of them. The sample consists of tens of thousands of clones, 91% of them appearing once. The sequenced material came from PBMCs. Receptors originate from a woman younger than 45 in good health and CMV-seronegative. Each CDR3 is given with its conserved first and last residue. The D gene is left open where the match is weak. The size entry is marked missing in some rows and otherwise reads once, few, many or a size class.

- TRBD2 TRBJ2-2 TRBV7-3 CASSLMSGSGTGELFF TGTGCCAGCAGCTTAATGAGCGGGAGCGGCACCGGGGAGCTGTTTTTT
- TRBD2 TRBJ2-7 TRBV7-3 CASSLLGLALSSYEQYF TGTGCCAGCAGCTTATTAGGACTAGCATTAAGCTCCTACGAGCAGTACTTC
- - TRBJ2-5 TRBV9 CASSATNQETQYF TGTGCCAGCAGCGCCACAAATCAAGAGACCCAGTACTTC
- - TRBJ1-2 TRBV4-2 CASSQESRDYGYTF TGTGCCAGCAGCCAAGAATCCAGGGACTATGGCTACACCTTC
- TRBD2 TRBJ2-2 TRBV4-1 CASSQGPLTSALVGDTGELFF TGCGCCAGCAGCCAAGGGCCCCTGACTAGCGCCTTGGTGGGGGACACCGGGGAGCTGTTTTTT
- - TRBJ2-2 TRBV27 CASSLSTRRGTAGELFF TGTGCCAGCAGTTTATCGACGAGACGCGGGACCGCCGGGGAGCTGTTTTTT
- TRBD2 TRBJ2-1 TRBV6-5 CASSAGTSGSNEQFF TGTGCCAGCAGTGCCGGGACTAGCGGGAGTAATGAGCAGTTCTTC
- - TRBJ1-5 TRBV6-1 CASSEVAVSNQPQHF TGTGCCAGCAGTGAAGTGGCCGTTAGCAATCAGCCCCAGCATTTT
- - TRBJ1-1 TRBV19 CASSMVANEAFF TGTGCCAGTAGTATGGTGGCAAATGAAGCTTTCTTT
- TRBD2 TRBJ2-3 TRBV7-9 CASSPVAGSTDTQYF TGTGCCAGCAGCCCCGTAGCGGGGAGCACAGATACGCAGTATTTT
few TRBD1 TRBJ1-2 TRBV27 CASSPETGYGYTF TGTGCCAGCAGTCCCGAGACAGGGTATGGCTACACCTTC
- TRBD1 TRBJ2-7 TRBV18 CASSHRDSIYEQYF TGTGCCAGCTCACACCGGGACAGCATCTACGAGCAGTACTTC
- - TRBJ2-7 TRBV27 CASKGSEYEQYF TGTGCCAGCAAGGGTAGCGAGTACGAGCAGTACTTC
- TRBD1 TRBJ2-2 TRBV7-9 CASSDQGAWAGELFF TGTGCCAGCAGCGACCAGGGGGCATGGGCCGGGGAGCTGTTTTTT
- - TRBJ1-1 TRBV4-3 CASSQGTQGIAFF TGCGCCAGCAGCCAAGGCACACAGGGTATTGCTTTCTTT
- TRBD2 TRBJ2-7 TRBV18 CASSPGTSGPYEQYF TGTGCCAGCTCCCCCGGGACTAGCGGCCCCTACGAGCAGTACTTC
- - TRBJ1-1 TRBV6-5 CASSYSGGVNTEAFF TGTGCCAGCAGTTACTCTGGGGGGGTGAACACTGAAGCTTTCTTT
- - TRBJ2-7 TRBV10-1 CASSEVPSSEQYF TGCGCCAGCAGTGAGGTGCCTAGCAGCGAGCAGTACTTC
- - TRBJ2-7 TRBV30 CAAGLPYEQYF TGTGCTGCGGGGTTACCCTACGAGCAGTACTTC
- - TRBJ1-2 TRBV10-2 CASINPGSNYGYTF TGCGCCAGCATCAACCCGGGGTCGAACTATGGCTACACCTTC
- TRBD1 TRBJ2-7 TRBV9 CASSVAGTGSYEQYF TGTGCCAGCAGCGTAGCTGGGACAGGCTCCTACGAGCAGTACTTC
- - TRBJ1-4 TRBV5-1 CASSLDGSNEKLFF TGCGCCAGCAGCTTGGACGGTTCCAATGAAAAACTGTTTTTT
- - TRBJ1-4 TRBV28 CASSFPTGDYEKLFF TGTGCCAGCAGTTTCCCGACCGGGGATTATGAAAAACTGTTTTTT
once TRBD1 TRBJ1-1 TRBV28 CASSLDRRWGTEAFF TGTGCCAGCAGTTTGGACAGGCGGTGGGGGACTGAAGCTTTCTTT
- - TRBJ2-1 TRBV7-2 CASSLRLAPNNEQFF TGTGCCAGCAGCTTAAGGCTAGCGCCTAACAATGAGCAGTTCTTC
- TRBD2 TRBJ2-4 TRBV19 CASSIRGGENIQYF TGTGCCAGTAGTATACGGGGGGGAGAAAACATTCAGTACTTC
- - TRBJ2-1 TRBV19 CASSISQDPTYNEQFF TGTGCCAGTAGTATCAGTCAGGATCCTACCTACAATGAGCAGTTCTTC
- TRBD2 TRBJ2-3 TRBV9 CASSVGGSGRADTQYF TGTGCCAGCAGCGTAGGTGGAAGCGGGAGGGCAGATACGCAGTATTTT
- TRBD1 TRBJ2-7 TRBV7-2 CASSPEGQGAEQYF TGTGCCAGCAGCCCAGAGGGACAGGGAGCCGAGCAGTACTTC
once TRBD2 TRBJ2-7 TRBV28 CASSRAGFSEQYF TGTGCCAGCAGTAGAGCGGGGTTCTCCGAGCAGTACTTC
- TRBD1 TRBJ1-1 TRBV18 CASSHTGTGGEAFF TGTGCCAGCTCACACACCGGGACAGGGGGGGAAGCTTTCTTT